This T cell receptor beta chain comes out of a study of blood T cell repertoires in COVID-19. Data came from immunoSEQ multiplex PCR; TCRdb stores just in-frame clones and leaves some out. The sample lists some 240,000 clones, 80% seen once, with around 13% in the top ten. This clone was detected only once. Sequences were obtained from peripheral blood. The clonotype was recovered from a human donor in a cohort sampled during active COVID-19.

CDR3 DNA: TGTGCCTGGAGACCAGACAGGTTCAATTCACCCCTCCACTTT. Translation: CAWRPDRFNSPLHF. The chain has TRBV30 and TRBJ1-6, with D maybe TRBD1 (6 bases). The CDR3 has 14 amino acids. Trimming stripped 3 bases from V and 7 bases from J, with 13 bases between. From germline, CDR1 is GTSNPN and CDR2 SVGIG (reference sequence).